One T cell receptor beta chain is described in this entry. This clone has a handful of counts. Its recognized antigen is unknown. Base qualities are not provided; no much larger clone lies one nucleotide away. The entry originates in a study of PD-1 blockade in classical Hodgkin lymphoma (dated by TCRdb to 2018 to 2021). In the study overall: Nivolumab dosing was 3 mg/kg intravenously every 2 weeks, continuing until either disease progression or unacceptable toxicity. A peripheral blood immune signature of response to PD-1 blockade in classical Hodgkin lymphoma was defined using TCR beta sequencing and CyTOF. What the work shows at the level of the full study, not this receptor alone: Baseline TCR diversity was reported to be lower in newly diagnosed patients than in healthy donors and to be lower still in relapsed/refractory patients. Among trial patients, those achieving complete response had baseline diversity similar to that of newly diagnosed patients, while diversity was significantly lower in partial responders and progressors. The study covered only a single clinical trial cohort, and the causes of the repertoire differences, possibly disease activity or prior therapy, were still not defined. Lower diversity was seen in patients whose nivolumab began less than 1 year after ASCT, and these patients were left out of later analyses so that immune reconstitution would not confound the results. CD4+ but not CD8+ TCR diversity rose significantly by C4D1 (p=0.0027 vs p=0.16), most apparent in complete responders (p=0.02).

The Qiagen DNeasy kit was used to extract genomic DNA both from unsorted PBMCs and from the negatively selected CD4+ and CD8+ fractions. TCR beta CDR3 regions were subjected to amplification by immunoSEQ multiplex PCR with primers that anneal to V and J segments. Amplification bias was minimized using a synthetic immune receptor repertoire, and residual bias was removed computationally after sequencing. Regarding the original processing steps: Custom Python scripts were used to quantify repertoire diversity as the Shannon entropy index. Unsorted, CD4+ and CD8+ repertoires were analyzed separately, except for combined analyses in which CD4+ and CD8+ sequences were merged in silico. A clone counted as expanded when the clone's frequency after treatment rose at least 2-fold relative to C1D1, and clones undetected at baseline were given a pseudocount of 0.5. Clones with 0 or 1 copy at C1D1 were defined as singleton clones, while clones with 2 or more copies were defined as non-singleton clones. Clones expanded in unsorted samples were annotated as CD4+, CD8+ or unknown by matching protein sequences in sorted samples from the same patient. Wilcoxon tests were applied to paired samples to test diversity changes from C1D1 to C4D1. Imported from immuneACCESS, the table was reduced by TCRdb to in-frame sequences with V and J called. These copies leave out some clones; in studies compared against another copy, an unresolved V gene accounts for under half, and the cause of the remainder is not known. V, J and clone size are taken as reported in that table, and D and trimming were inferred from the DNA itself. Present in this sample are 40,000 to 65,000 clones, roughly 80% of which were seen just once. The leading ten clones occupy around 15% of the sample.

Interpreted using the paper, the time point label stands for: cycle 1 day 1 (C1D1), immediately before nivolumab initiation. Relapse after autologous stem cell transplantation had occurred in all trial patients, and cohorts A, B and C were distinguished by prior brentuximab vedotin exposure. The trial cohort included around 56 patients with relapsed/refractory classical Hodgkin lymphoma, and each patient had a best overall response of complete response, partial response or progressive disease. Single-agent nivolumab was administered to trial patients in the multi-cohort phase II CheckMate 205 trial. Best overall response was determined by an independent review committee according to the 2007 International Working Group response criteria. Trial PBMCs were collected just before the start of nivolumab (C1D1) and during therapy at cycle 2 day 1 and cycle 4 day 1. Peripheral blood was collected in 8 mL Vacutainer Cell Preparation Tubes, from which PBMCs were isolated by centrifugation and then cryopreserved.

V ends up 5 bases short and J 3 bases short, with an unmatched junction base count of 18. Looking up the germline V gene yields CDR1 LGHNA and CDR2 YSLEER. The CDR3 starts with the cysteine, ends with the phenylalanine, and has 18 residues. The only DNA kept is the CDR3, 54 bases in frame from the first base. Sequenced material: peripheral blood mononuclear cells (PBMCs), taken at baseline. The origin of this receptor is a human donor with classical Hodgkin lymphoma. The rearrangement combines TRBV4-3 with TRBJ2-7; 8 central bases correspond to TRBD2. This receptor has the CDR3 CASSYNRRVGAGVYEQYF. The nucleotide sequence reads TGCGCCAGCAGCTACAATCGGAGGGTTGGAGCGGGAGTCTACGAGCAGTACTTC.